This passage covers 22 T cell receptor beta chains from one sample sequenced in a study of blood T cell repertoires in COVID-19 (dated by TCRdb to the early 2020s). Library preparation employed the immunoSEQ multiplex PCR assay. In TCRdb, the immuneACCESS table is reduced to in-frame sequences with V and J assigned. These tables do not hold every clone; where another copy was compared, an unresolved V gene accounts for under half, and the others remain unexplained. Recorded for this sample are some 110,000 clones; roughly two thirds of them occurred a single time. The top ten clonotypes cover around 0.92% of the sample. Sequenced sample: peripheral blood. The receptor source for this set is a human donor with acute or convalescent COVID-19. The donor label of this sample is uncertain.

The V gene is TRBV28, the J gene TRBJ2-7; maybe TRBD1 (5 bases). CDR3 length: 11 amino acids. Germline V CDR1 and CDR2: MDHEN, SYDVKM. With 9 bases removed from V and 6 bases from J, the gap between germline ends came to 12 bases. The CDR3 reads CASKFRGEQYV. Written as DNA, the CDR3 is TGTGCCAGTAAGTTTAGGGGCGAGCAGTACGTC.

Concerning this clone: Other DNA variants within this sample encode the same CDR3. The V call is TRBV18, the J call TRBJ1-1; 7 bases are a match to TRBD1. V shed 6 bases, J shed 4 bases, and the junction held 5 bases outside the gene matches. Germline V gives CDR1 KGHSH, CDR2 LQKENI. The CDR3 consists of 13 residues. The CDR3 is CASSPSGGTEAFF. The CDR3 DNA sequence: TGTGCCAGCTCGCCGTCAGGGGGCACTGAAGCTTTCTTT.

The chain couples TRBV5-1 to TRBJ1-5, with D tentatively TRBD1 (6 bases). The CDR3 has 14 residues. Germline-derived CDR1 and CDR2 are SGHRS and YFSETQ. The V end was cut by 0 bases, the J end by 4 bases, with 8 bases between. CDR3 amino acids: CASSLVGGNQPQHF. The CDR3 DNA is TGCGCCAGCAGCTTGGTAGGGGGAAATCAGCCCCAGCATTTT.

The genes are TRBV5-1 and TRBJ1-5; TRBD1 matches at 7 bases. The CDR3 runs 16 residues. Unmatched junction bases numbered 6, after V lost 3 bases and J lost 0 bases. From germline, CDR1 is SGHRS and CDR2 YFSETQ. The CDR3 region is CASSSLPGGSNQPQHF. CDR3 bases: TGCGCCAGCAGCTCCCTCCCAGGGGGTAGCAATCAGCCCCAGCATTTT.

The chain uses TRBV19 and TRBJ1-2, with D unclear. Germline values: CDR1 LNHDA, CDR2 SQIVND (reference sequence). The CDR3 has 13 residues. Trimming left V 7 bases short and J 4 bases short, with 13 bases between. The CDR3 DNA sequence: TGTGCCAGTAAATTCTTGGGGAGCTATGGCTACACCTTC. This sequence encodes CASKFLGSYGYTF. The whole variable domain, filled in from reference TRBV19 and TRBJ1-2, reads DGGITQSPKYLFRKEGQNVTLSCEQNLNHDAMYWYRQDPGQGLRLIYYSQIVNDFQKGDIAEGYSVSREKKESFPLTVTSAQKNPTAFYLCASKFLGSYGYTFGSGTRLTVV.

The chain is built from TRBV7-2 and TRBJ2-7; possible D gene TRBD2, 6 bases. Germline V CDR1 and CDR2: SGHTA, FQGNSA. V was shortened by 1 base and J by 4 bases, with 8 bases between the two germline ends. CDR3 length equals 13 residues. Here the CDR3 DNA reads TGTGCCAGCAGCTTAGGTGCGGGGTACGAGCAGTACGTC. Translated: CASSLGAGYEQYV.

Note on this clone: At one end, the junction sequence differs from germline, possibly due to a read error. The chain carries TRBV27 and TRBJ2-5; possibly TRBD1 for D (5 bases). The CDR3 loop spans 13 amino acids. Germline V gene data show CDR1 as MNHEY and CDR2 as SMNVEV (reference sequence). CDR3 nucleotides: TGTGCCGGCAGGGCGGCCAACCAAGAGACCCAGTACTTC. It specifies CAGRAANQETQYF.

This sequence joins TRBV5-1 and TRBJ2-7; 11 bases are shared with TRBD1. Per germline, CDR1 SGHRS and CDR2 YFSETQ. V shed 3 bases, J shed 7 bases, and the junction held 3 bases outside the gene matches. The CDR3 totals 13 residues. The CDR3 bases are TGCGCCAGCAGCTCGGGGGACAGGGGGGAGCAGTACTTC. Amino acids: CASSSGDRGEQYF.

The chain is built from TRBV4-1 and TRBJ2-5, with D possibly being TRBD1 (5 bases). Trimming cost V 1 base and J 7 bases, with 22 bases left between them. Germline CDR1 and CDR2: MGHRA and YSYEKL. The CDR3 runs 17 residues. The CDR3 is CASSQGQSTRSLRTQYF. The CDR3 DNA reads TGCGCCAGCAGCCAAGGACAGTCGACTCGTAGTCTTCGGACCCAGTACTTC.

The rearrangement joins TRBV28 to TRBJ2-4, with TRBD2 matching 7 bases. Germline V gives CDR1 MDHEN, CDR2 SYDVKM. There are 14 residues in the CDR3. V gave up 6 bases and J gave up 4 bases; unmatched junction bases: 6. DNA for the CDR3: TGTGCCAGCAGCTTCGGGGGGTCGAAAAACATTCAGTACTTC. This gives the protein CASSFGGSKNIQYF.

The V gene is TRBV13, the J gene TRBJ2-3; D uncertain. The CDR3 is made up of 15 amino acids. Germline CDR1 reads PRHDT; CDR2 reads FYEKMQ (reference sequence). Trimming left V 4 bases short and J 11 bases short, with 22 bases between. The CDR3 nucleotides read TGTGCCAGCAGCTCAACCCTAGTGGGTCCCCTTGGGCAGTATTTT. Protein sequence: CASSSTLVGPLGQYF.

The chain links TRBV29-1 to TRBJ2-3; possibly TRBD2 for D (5 bases). From germline, CDR1 is SQVTM and CDR2 ANQGSEA. This CDR3 contains 13 residues. Trimming took 1 base from V and 7 from J, leaving 12 bases between them. The CDR3 reads CSVEGTGRNTQYF. The CDR3 DNA is TGCAGCGTTGAAGGGACTGGACGAAATACGCAGTATTTT.

This sequence joins TRBV28 and TRBJ1-5, with D perhaps TRBD1 (5 bases). CDR3 length: 14 residues. Per the germline V gene, CDR1 is MDHEN and CDR2 is SYDVKM. Trimming took off 7 bases at V and 5 bases at J, with 15 bases between the two ends. CDR3 bases: TGTGCCAGCATCCAGCGGGGGAGCGATCAGCCCCAGCATTTT. Translated: CASIQRGSDQPQHF.

This clone has only one observation. The chain links TRBV28 to TRBJ2-1; tentative D call: TRBD2 (5 bases). Germline-derived CDR1 and CDR2 are MDHEN and SYDVKM. V gave up 5 bases and J gave up 0 bases, with 8 bases separating them. There are 14 residues in the CDR3. The CDR3 sequence is CASSLRDSYNEQFF. The DNA for the CDR3 is TGTGCCAGCAGTCTCCGGGACTCCTACAATGAGCAGTTCTTC.

J is TRBJ1-2 and V is TRBV28; D unresolved. V was shortened by 7 bases and J by 2 bases, with 8 bases between the two germline ends. Germline values: CDR1 MDHEN, CDR2 SYDVKM. The CDR3 covers 12 residues. CDR3 DNA: TGTGCCAGCACCCCCGGGAACTATGGCTACACCTTC. As protein: CASTPGNYGYTF.

The rearrangement uses TRBV2 and TRBJ1-4, with 9 bases identical to TRBD1. CDR3 length equals 14 residues. Germline V gene sequence: CDR1 SNHLY, CDR2 FYNNEI. V dropped 8 bases and J dropped 7; count of bases not matched to a gene: 8. CDR3 DNA sequence: TGTGCCAGCGGGGGGGGACAGGGAGTTGAAAAACTGTTTTTT. Translation: CASGGGQGVEKLFF.

CDR3 sequence reads: CASSVRDTNSPLHF. In DNA, the CDR3 is TGCGCCAGCAGCGTCCGGGACACTAATTCACCCCTCCACTTT. V and J are TRBV5-1 and TRBJ1-6; D is possibly TRBD1 (6 bases). CDR3 length equals 14 residues. The germline V gene encodes CDR1 SGHRS and CDR2 YFSETQ. V dropped 4 bases and J dropped 6 bases, with 11 bases sitting between them. Full variable domain (remainder filled in from reference TRBV5-1 and TRBJ1-6): KAGVTQTPRYLIKTRGQQVTLSCSPISGHRSVSWYQQTPGQGLQFLFEYFSETQRNKGNFPGRFSGRQFSNSRSEMNVSTLELGDSALYLCASSVRDTNSPLHFGNGTRLTVT.

As to this clone: In the same sample, other DNA sequences code for this CDR3. J is TRBJ1-2 and V is TRBV28; tentative D call: TRBD1 (6 bases). V gave up 6 bases and J gave up 4 bases, with 12 bases separating them. This CDR3 comprises 13 residues. Germline-derived CDR1 and CDR2 are MDHEN and SYDVKM. The CDR3 nucleotides read TGTGCCAGCAGGGGAGACAGGATCTATGGCTACACCTTC. Translated: CASRGDRIYGYTF.

The chain links TRBV7-8 to TRBJ2-2; 12 positions match TRBD2. The ends lost 4 bases at V and 5 bases at J; junction bases unmatched: 5. This CDR3 has 16 residues. The germline gives CDR1 SGHVS, CDR2 FQNEAQ. Here the CDR3 reads CASSSRTSGVTGELFF. DNA of the CDR3: TGTGCCAGCAGCTCTAGGACTAGCGGGGTGACCGGGGAGCTGTTTTTT.

This clone was picked up a small number of times. The chain has TRBV3-1 (or the pseudogene TRBV3-2) and TRBJ2-3, with 14 bases aligning to TRBD2. The V and J ends lost 1 base and 2 bases, in that order; junction bases with no gene match: 2. The germline V gene has CDR1 LGHDT and CDR2 YNNKEL (reference sequence). The CDR3 consists of 17 residues. The CDR3 sequence is CASSQGGLAGDTDTQYF. The CDR3 nucleotides read TGTGCCAGCAGCCAAGGGGGACTAGCGGGGGACACAGATACGCAGTATTTT.

Details on this clone: Other DNA variants within this sample encode the same CDR3. V gene TRBV18 combines with J gene TRBJ1-6; 7 bases match TRBD1. The CDR3 consists of 14 residues. The V gene end was trimmed by 2 bases and the J gene end by 10 bases; junction bases not matched to a gene: 5. The germline V gene encodes CDR1 KGHSH and CDR2 LQKENI. CDR3 protein: CASSPGQGGSPLHF. DNA for the CDR3: TGTGCCAGCTCACCAGGGCAGGGGGGATCACCCCTCCACTTT.

The chain has TRBV4-1 and TRBJ1-5; D gene unclear. V gave up 0 bases and J gave up 8 bases, with 14 bases separating them. Germline V CDR1 and CDR2: MGHRA, YSYEKL. CDR3 size: 15 residues. This chain's CDR3 is CASSQDRPGRKPQHF. The CDR3 DNA reads TGCGCCAGCAGCCAAGATCGGCCAGGCCGGAAGCCCCAGCATTTT.